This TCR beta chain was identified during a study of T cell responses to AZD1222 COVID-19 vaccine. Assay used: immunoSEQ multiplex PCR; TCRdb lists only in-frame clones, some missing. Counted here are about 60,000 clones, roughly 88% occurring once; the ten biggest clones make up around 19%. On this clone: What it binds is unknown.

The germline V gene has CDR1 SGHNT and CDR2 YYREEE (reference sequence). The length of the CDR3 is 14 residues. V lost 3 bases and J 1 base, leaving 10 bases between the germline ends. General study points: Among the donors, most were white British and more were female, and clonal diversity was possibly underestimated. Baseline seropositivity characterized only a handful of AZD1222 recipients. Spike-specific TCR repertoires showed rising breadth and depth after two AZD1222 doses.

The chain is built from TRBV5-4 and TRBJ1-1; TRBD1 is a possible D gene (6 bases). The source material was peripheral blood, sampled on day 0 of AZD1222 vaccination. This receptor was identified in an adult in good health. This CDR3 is CASSSPTGNTEAFF. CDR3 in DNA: TGTGCCAGCAGCTCTCCGACAGGGAACACTGAAGCTTTCTTT.